The 11 T cell receptor beta chains reported below all come from one sample, sequenced in a study of control samples from healthy donors and cancer patients. TCRdb's copy holds only in-frame clones and misses some; the assay was immunoSEQ multiplex PCR. The table includes 95,000 to 130,000 clones, more than 70% detected once. The sample comprised blood. Receptor source: a woman in her seventies in good health.

The rearrangement uses TRBV5-1 and TRBJ2-1, with D possibly being TRBD2 (6 bases). Germline lookup yields CDR1 SGHRS and CDR2 YFSETQ. The V end lost 0 bases, the J end lost 9 bases, and 22 bases lay between the germline ends. The CDR3 totals 17 residues. The CDR3, as DNA: TGCGCCAGCAGCTTGGGCGTCGGTTCAACCCCGGAGGGTGAGCAGTTCTTC. Protein sequence: CASSLGVGSTPEGEQFF.

V gene TRBV20-1 combines with J gene TRBJ1-2, with TRBD1 as a possible D gene (5 bases). Germline V CDR1 and CDR2: DFQATT, SNEGSKA (reference sequence). The CDR3 covers 11 residues. Trimming took 6 bases from V and 2 from J, leaving 7 bases between them. The CDR3 loop reads CSAAGNYGYTF. CDR3 sequence (DNA): TGCAGTGCGGCAGGGAACTATGGCTACACCTTC.

This rearrangement joins TRBV27 to TRBJ1-5, with 8 bases aligning to TRBD1. The CDR3 has 14 residues. Per germline, CDR1 MNHEY and CDR2 SMNVEV (reference sequence). The ends lost 6 bases at V and 5 bases at J; junction bases unmatched: 6. The chain's CDR3 is CASSLSGGYQPQHF. In DNA, the CDR3 is TGTGCCAGCAGCCTTTCAGGGGGCTATCAGCCCCAGCATTTT.

In the case of this clone: One end of the junction is discordant with germline, which a read error may explain. This chain's CDR3 is CVSSSPPSSYNEQFF. The DNA of the CDR3 is TGTGTCAGCAGCTCCCCCCCCAGCTCCTACAATGAGCAGTTCTTC. The genes are TRBV7-2 and TRBJ2-1; D call uncertain. The germline V gene has CDR1 SGHTA and CDR2 FQGNSA. CDR3 size: 15 residues.

The chain joins TRBV10-3 to TRBJ1-1, with 8 nucleotides matching TRBD1. Germline assignment: CDR1 ENHRY and CDR2 SYGVKD. This CDR3 spans 16 amino acids. J lost 1 base, V lost 7 bases, and 11 bases had no gene match. Written as DNA, the CDR3 is TGTGCCATCACCGATAGAACAGGGGGAACGAACACTGAAGCTTTCTTT. It translates to CAITDRTGGTNTEAFF.

The J gene is TRBJ1-6, the V gene TRBV7-2; 10 bases are shared with TRBD1. V was pared by 5 bases and J by 6 bases, with 7 bases of the junction left unmatched. CDR3 length: 16 amino acids. Looked up from germline, CDR1 is SGHTA and CDR2 is FQGNSA. Here the CDR3 reads CASSPGQGGGNSPLHF. CDR3 nucleotide sequence: TGTGCCAGCAGCCCAGGACAGGGGGGAGGTAATTCACCCCTCCACTTT.

In its sample, this clone was seen once. As DNA, the CDR3 is TGTGCCAGCAGCCTCGGGACAGGGGGCGATCAGCCCCAGCATTTT. Translating it yields CASSLGTGGDQPQHF. The chain couples TRBV7-3 to TRBJ1-5; 12 positions match TRBD1. Germline loops: CDR1 SGHTA, CDR2 FQGTGA. Losses at the gene ends were 5 bases for V and 5 bases for J; bases not matched to a gene: 4. The length of the CDR3 is 15 residues.

V gene TRBV27 combines with J gene TRBJ2-3; 10 nucleotides match TRBD2. CDR3 length: 17 residues. The V segment lost 3 bases and the J segment 1 base; nucleotides outside the gene matches: 7. Germline CDR1 reads MNHEY; CDR2 reads SMNVEV (reference sequence). The CDR3 region has the DNA TGTGCCAGCAGTTTTTCTCGGACTAGCGGAGGCACAGATACGCAGTATTTT. Its translation: CASSFSRTSGGTDTQYF.

The CDR3 nucleotides are TGTGCCAGCAGCGCTCGGCGAAGCTCCTACAATGAGCAGTTCTTC. Its translation is CASSARRSSYNEQFF. V gene TRBV9 combines with J gene TRBJ2-1; D unclear. The CDR3 spans 15 residues. Germline CDR1 is SGDLS and CDR2 is YYNGEE. V was clipped by 3 bases and J by 0 bases, with 10 bases between them.

The chain employs TRBV2 and TRBJ1-2; 7 nucleotides line up with TRBD1. The CDR3 has 14 residues. After removal of 8 bases from V and 6 bases from J, the junction contained 12 bases not matched to a gene. Germline-derived CDR1 and CDR2 are SNHLY and FYNNEI. This CDR3 reads CASRIQGVYDGYTF. CDR3 nucleotide sequence: TGTGCCAGCCGGATCCAGGGGGTTTACGATGGCTACACCTTC.

The chain carries TRBV5-5 and TRBJ1-1; D remains unclear. Germline V gene sequence: CDR1 SGHKS, CDR2 YYEKEE (reference sequence). Deletions cut 4 bases from V and 0 bases from J, with 22 bases between. This CDR3 region has 18 residues. This CDR3 is CASSPSGSRLRLNTEAFF. CDR3 nucleotide sequence: TGTGCCAGCAGCCCTTCCGGCAGCCGACTAAGATTGAACACTGAAGCTTTCTTT.